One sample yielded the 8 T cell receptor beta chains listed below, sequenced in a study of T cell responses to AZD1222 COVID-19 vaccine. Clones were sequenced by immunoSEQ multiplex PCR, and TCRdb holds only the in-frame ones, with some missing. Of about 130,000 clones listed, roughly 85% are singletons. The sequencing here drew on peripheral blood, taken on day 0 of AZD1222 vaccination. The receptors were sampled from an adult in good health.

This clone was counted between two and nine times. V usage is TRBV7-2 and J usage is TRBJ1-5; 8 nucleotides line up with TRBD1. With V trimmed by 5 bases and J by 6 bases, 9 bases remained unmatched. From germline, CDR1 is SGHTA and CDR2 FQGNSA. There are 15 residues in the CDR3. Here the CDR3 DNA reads TGTGCCAGCAGCAACGACAGGGGTGTTCGTCAGCCCCAGCATTTT. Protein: CASSNDRGVRQPQHF.

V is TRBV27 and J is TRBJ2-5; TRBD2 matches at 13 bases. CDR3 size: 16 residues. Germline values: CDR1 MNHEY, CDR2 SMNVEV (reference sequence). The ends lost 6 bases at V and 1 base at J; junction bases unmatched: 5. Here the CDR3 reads CASRLAGGKRQETQYF. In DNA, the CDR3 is TGTGCCAGCAGACTAGCGGGGGGGAAACGCCAAGAGACCCAGTACTTC.

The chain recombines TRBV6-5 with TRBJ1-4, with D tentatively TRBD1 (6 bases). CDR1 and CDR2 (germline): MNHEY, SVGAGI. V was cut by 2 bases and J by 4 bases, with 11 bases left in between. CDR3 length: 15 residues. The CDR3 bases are TGTGCCAGCAGTTACAGGGGGAGTTTTAATGAAAAACTGTTTTTT. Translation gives CASSYRGSFNEKLFF.

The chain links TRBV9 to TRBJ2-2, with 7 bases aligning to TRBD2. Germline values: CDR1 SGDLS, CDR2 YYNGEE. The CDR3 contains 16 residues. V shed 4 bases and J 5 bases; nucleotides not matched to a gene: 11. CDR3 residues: CASSLAVGGATGELFF. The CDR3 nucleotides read TGTGCCAGCAGCCTAGCGGTGGGAGGGGCGACCGGGGAGCTGTTTTTT.

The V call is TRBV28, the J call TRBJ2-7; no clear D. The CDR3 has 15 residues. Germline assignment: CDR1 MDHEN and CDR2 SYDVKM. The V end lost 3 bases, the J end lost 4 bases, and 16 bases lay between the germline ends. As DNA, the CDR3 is TGTGCCAGCAGTTTTACAGAATACCCTACTTACGAGCAGTACTTC. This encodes CASSFTEYPTYEQYF.

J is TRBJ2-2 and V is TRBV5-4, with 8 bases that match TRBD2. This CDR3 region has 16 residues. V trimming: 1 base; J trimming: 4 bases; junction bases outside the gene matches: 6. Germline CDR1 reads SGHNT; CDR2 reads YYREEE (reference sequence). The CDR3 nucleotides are TGTGCCAGCAGCTTGAAGGCGGGAGGCGGCACCGGGGAGCTGTTTTTT. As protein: CASSLKAGGGTGELFF.

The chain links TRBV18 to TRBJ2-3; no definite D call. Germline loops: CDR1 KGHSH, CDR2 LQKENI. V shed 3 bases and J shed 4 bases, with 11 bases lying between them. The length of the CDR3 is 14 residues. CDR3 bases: TGTGCCAGCTCACCTAGTAGGGCTTCAGATACGCAGTATTTT. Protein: CASSPSRASDTQYF.

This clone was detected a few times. CDR3 nucleotide sequence: TGTGCCAGCAGTTACTCGACGGGTCAGCCCCAGCATTTT. It codes for CASSYSTGQPQHF. The chain carries TRBV6-5 and TRBJ1-5; D gene uncertain. Germline CDR1 and CDR2: MNHEY and SVGAGI. Trimming took 0 bases from V and 6 from J, leaving 6 bases between them. This CDR3 contains 13 residues.